This TCR beta chain was recorded in a study of T cells after yellow fever vaccination. Study at large: In the case of low-cell-number fractions, SMART-Seq v4 Ultra Low Input was used for preparation.

5'RACE template switching added a universal primer site and UMIs to TCR cDNA. TCRdb itself ran the 5' RACE reads through MiXCR, one entry per CDR3 protein. The data contain about 320,000 distinct CDR3 sequences, roughly an eighth of them singletons. About this clonotype: Its antigen is not identified.

Germline V gene lookup returns CDR1 SQVTM and CDR2 ANQGSEA. CDR3 size: 12 residues. The V and J ends lost 4 bases and 5 bases respectively, with 10 bases between them. Study results and limitations: Most clones from primary vaccination were detected again post-booster (about 96% CD4, more than 85% CD8).

The rearrangement links TRBV29-1 to TRBJ2-3; D not resolved. Sequencing used CD4+ T cells sorted from PBMCs, obtained 15 days after the yellow fever booster vaccination. The clonotype originates from a young man who received the YFV17D yellow fever vaccine. Here the CDR3 reads CSVGSGLDTQYF. CDR3 sequence (DNA): TGCAGCGTTGGATCCGGTTTAGATACGCAGTATTTT.